Presented here are 4 T cell receptor beta chains from one specimen sequenced in a study of T cell responses to AZD1222 COVID-19 vaccine (dated by TCRdb to the early 2020s). This sample's time point label indicates: about 28 days (+/-7) after the second vaccine dose. The library was prepared using the immunoSEQ multiplex PCR assay. Not all clones reach the TCRdb copy of this immuneACCESS table, which keeps in-frame sequences only. Checked studies attribute under half of the gap to unresolved V genes and leave the rest unexplained. The sample contains about 99,000 clones, approximately 89% of them found a single time. 6.5% to 10% of the sample rests with the top ten. This specimen consisted of peripheral blood, obtained 28 days after the second AZD1222 dose. All receptors come from an adult who received the AZD1222 COVID-19 vaccine.

The chain uses TRBV24-1 and TRBJ1-5; TRBD1 matches 10 bases. Germline CDR1 is KGHDR and CDR2 is SFDVKD. J lost 2 bases, V lost 9 bases, and 6 bases had no gene match. The CDR3 covers 15 residues. CDR3 residues: CATSTGGAGNQPQHF. The CDR3 DNA follows: TGTGCCACCTCGACAGGGGGCGCCGGCAATCAGCCCCAGCATTTT.

The chain links TRBV28 to TRBJ1-2, with D perhaps TRBD1 (5 bases). Germline lookup yields CDR1 MDHEN and CDR2 SYDVKM. The germline V and J ends were trimmed by 2 bases and 5 bases, with 18 bases remaining between them. The CDR3 spans 16 residues. The CDR3, as DNA: TGTGCCAGCAGTTTAGCGGTGGAGTCCAGGGTATATGGCTACACCTTC. It translates to CASSLAVESRVYGYTF.

On this clone itself: The junction departs from the called germline gene at one end, perhaps through a read error. The V gene is TRBV7-9, the J gene TRBJ1-1; possible D gene TRBD1, 5 bases. The CDR3 has 14 residues. The V gene's germline CDR1 is SEHNR and CDR2 FQNEAQ (reference sequence). The DNA of the CDR3 is TGTCCCAGCCGCGGCGGGGGGGGTCGCACTGAAGCTTTCTTT. Translated, it gives CPSRGGGGRTEAFF.

The chain joins TRBV27 to TRBJ2-5, with D tentatively TRBD1 (6 bases). CDR1 is MNHEY, CDR2 SMNVEV, per germline (reference sequence). This CDR3 is 13 amino acids long. V was clipped by 7 bases and J by 5 bases, with 14 bases between them. CDR3 sequence: CASKKGDLETQYF. The CDR3 nucleotides read TGTGCCAGCAAGAAGGGGGATTTGGAGACCCAGTACTTC.